The clone carrying this T cell receptor (beta chain) was recorded only once. These data belong to a study of technical replicates of blood from a handful of donors. This CDR3 contains 15 residues. The germline V gene encodes CDR1 SGHVS and CDR2 FQNEAQ. V was cut by 5 bases and J by 0 bases, with 14 bases left in between. Assay used: immunoSEQ multiplex PCR; TCRdb lists only in-frame clones, some missing. The sample has over 50,000 clones, 85% to 95% seen once. This chain uses TRBV7-8 with TRBJ2-7, with a weak D call TRBD1 (6 bases). The origin of this receptor is a human donor in good health. The sequencing input was T cells isolated from PBMCs. The CDR3: CASSPKATGSYEQYF. The CDR3 DNA reads TGTGCCAGCAGCCCTAAGGCGACAGGCTCCTACGAGCAGTACTTC.